Shown below are 14 T cell receptor beta chains from a single sample sequenced in a study of T cell responses to AZD1222 COVID-19 vaccine. Data came from immunoSEQ multiplex PCR; TCRdb stores just in-frame clones and leaves some out. The sample yields 150,000 or so clones, approximately 90% seen once. The specimen comprised peripheral blood, sampled on day 0 of AZD1222 vaccination. These receptors were taken from an adult in good health.

J is TRBJ2-7 and V is TRBV18; 7 nucleotides match TRBD1. This CDR3 region has 19 residues. V gave up 2 bases and J gave up 3 bases; unmatched junction bases: 19. Germline-derived CDR1 and CDR2 are KGHSH and LQKENI. CDR3 in DNA: TGTGCCAGCTCACCAAGCCTCGTATCGGACAGGACTCGCCTCTACGAGCAGTACTTC. Its translation is CASSPSLVSDRTRLYEQYF.

J is TRBJ2-1 and V is TRBV6-5; no clear D gene. The CDR3 spans 11 residues. V lost 5 bases to trimming and J lost 9 bases, with 8 bases between them. Germline values: CDR1 MNHEY, CDR2 SVGAGI. CDR3 sequence: CASSPLFEQFF. The CDR3 nucleotides read TGTGCCAGCAGTCCCCTGTTTGAGCAGTTCTTC.

This clone came up a few times. The rearrangement links TRBV7-2 to TRBJ2-7; 9 bases map to TRBD2. The V segment lost 3 bases and the J segment 6 bases; nucleotides outside the gene matches: 6. Germline loops: CDR1 SGHTA, CDR2 FQGNSA. CDR3 length equals 14 residues. The CDR3 reads CASSFTGTSLEQYF. The CDR3 coding sequence is TGTGCCAGCAGCTTCACCGGGACTAGCCTCGAGCAGTACTTC. The full variable domain, in which reference TRBV7-2 and TRBJ2-7 provide the parts outside the CDR3, is GAGVSQSPSNKVTEKGKDVELRCDPISGHTALYWYRQSLGQGLEFLIYFQGNSAPDKSGLPSDRFSAERTGGSVSTLTIQRTQQEDSAVYLCASSFTGTSLEQYFGPGTRLTVT.

V is TRBV4-1 and J is TRBJ1-5, with no clear D. Trimming removed 1 base from V and 5 bases from J, with 12 bases in between. The CDR3 sequence is 15 residues long. Germline CDR1 is MGHRA and CDR2 is YSYEKL. In DNA, the CDR3 is TGCGCCAGCAGCCAAGTTGGACTATCGGATCAGCCCCAGCATTTT. Protein: CASSQVGLSDQPQHF.

The chain is built from TRBV30 and TRBJ1-4; D remains ambiguous. The CDR3 extends over 14 amino acids. Germline values: CDR1 GTSNPN, CDR2 SVGIG (reference sequence). V gave up 0 bases and J gave up 0 bases, with 5 bases separating them. In DNA, the CDR3 is TGTGCCTGGAGTGTACGGGCAACTAATGAAAAACTGTTTTTT. Amino acids: CAWSVRATNEKLFF.

This chain connects TRBV5-5 to TRBJ2-7; D gene uncertain. The ends were cut back, 3 bases at V and 4 bases at J, with 8 bases in the middle. Germline CDR1 reads SGHKS; CDR2 reads YYEKEE (reference sequence). This CDR3 comprises 12 residues. CDR3 amino acids: CASSYLEYEQYF. DNA of the CDR3: TGTGCCAGCAGCTACCTGGAGTACGAGCAGTACTTC. Filled out from reference TRBV5-5 and TRBJ2-7, the complete variable domain reads DAGVTQSPTHLIKTRGQQVTLRCSPISGHKSVSWYQQVLGQGPQFIFQYYEKEERGRGNFPDRFSARQFPNYSSELNVNALLLGDSALYLCASSYLEYEQYFGPGTRLTVT.

V gene TRBV11-2 combines with J gene TRBJ1-1; no definite D call. The CDR3 length is 14 residues. Germline V lookup: CDR1 SGHAT, CDR2 FQNNGV. V shed 3 bases and J shed 1 base, with 9 bases lying between them. The DNA for the CDR3 is TGTGCCAGCAGCTTTGGAGGTGCGAACACTGAAGCTTTCTTT. Translated, it gives CASSFGGANTEAFF.

This clone came up a few times. CDR3 in DNA: TGTGCCAGCAGCCGAATTGGGGGCAGATCCCTGCGGAATGAGCAGTTCTTC. It encodes CASSRIGGRSLRNEQFF. The V call is TRBV14, the J call TRBJ2-1; TRBD1 is a possible D gene (6 bases). The CDR3 sequence is 17 residues long. Germline V lookup: CDR1 SGHDN, CDR2 FVKESK. The ends were cut back, 4 bases at V and 7 bases at J, with 23 bases in the middle.

A few counts support this clone. The CDR3 nucleotides are TGTGCCAGCAGCTTGAGGCTTATGAACACTGAAGCTTTCTTT. Its protein product is CASSLRLMNTEAFF. This chain uses TRBV5-5 with TRBJ1-1, with D unclear. V lost 1 base to trimming and J lost 0 bases, with 7 bases between them. Germline V gene data show CDR1 as SGHKS and CDR2 as YYEKEE (reference sequence). The CDR3 has 14 residues.

This clone appeared a single time. The chain uses TRBV27 and TRBJ2-7, with a tentative D call TRBD2 (5 bases). The CDR3 loop spans 15 amino acids. V shed 5 bases and J shed 2 bases, with 16 bases lying between them. Germline CDR1 and CDR2: MNHEY and SMNVEV (reference sequence). CDR3 nucleotides: TGTGCCAGCAGTCCCCGTGTCGGGAAGACCTACGAGCAGTACTTC. Protein product: CASSPRVGKTYEQYF.

The chain combines TRBV18 with TRBJ2-3; TRBD2 matches 10 bases. Germline-derived CDR1 and CDR2 are KGHSH and LQKENI. The CDR3 loop spans 17 amino acids. V was pared by 4 bases and J by 0 bases, with 7 bases of the junction left unmatched. The CDR3 here is CASSRATSGVSTDTQYF. The DNA for the CDR3 is TGTGCCAGCTCACGCGCTACTAGCGGGGTTAGCACAGATACGCAGTATTTT. The full variable domain, completed using reference TRBV18 and TRBJ2-3, is NAGVMQNPRHLVRRRGQEARLRCSPMKGHSHVYWYRQLPEEGLKFMVYLQKENIIDESGMPKERFSAEFPKEGPSILRIQQVVRGDSAAYFCASSRATSGVSTDTQYFGPGTRLTVL.

The genes are TRBV6-2 or TRBV6-3 and TRBJ2-1, with 11 nucleotides matching TRBD2. The ends lost 4 bases at V and 8 bases at J; junction bases unmatched: 7. Germline-derived CDR1 and CDR2 are MNHEY and SVGEGT. CDR3 size: 15 residues. The CDR3 spells CASSSLAGGADEQFF. The DNA of the CDR3 is TGTGCCAGCAGTTCGCTAGCGGGAGGTGCCGATGAGCAGTTCTTC.

This chain links TRBV13 with TRBJ2-1; a possible D gene is TRBD1 (5 bases). V lost 1 base, J lost 5 bases, and 12 bases lay in between. The germline V gene encodes CDR1 PRHDT and CDR2 FYEKMQ (reference sequence). The CDR3 runs 15 residues. The CDR3 reads CASSLVGGAHNEQFF. The DNA for the CDR3 is TGTGCCAGCAGCTTAGTCGGTGGGGCCCACAATGAGCAGTTCTTC.

In its sample, this clone was seen once. The gene calls are TRBV7-9 and TRBJ1-1; D perhaps matches TRBD1 (6 bases). The germline V gene encodes CDR1 SEHNR and CDR2 FQNEAQ (reference sequence). CDR3 length: 14 residues. The germline V and J ends were trimmed by 0 bases and 6 bases, with 11 bases remaining between them. The CDR3 region has the DNA TGTGCCAGCAGCTTAGCGCAGGGGTCGGCTGAAGCTTTCTTT. This gives the protein CASSLAQGSAEAFF.